The source of this T cell receptor (beta chain) is a study of cytomegalovirus exposure and HLA in healthy donors. Across the study: Sequencing of 150 million to 200 million T cells in an earlier analysis found some 100 million unique TCR beta sequences. Broader study findings: It is likely that the observed cluster of highly shared sequence variants was a sequencing artifact.

Primers: 60 Vbeta forward and 13 Jbeta reverse. Some clones are missing from TCRdb's copy, which holds only in-frame ones; the method was immunoSEQ multiplex PCR. The repertoire holds some 120,000 clones, roughly two thirds seen once, with 1.5% to 2% in the top ten. CDR1 and CDR2 (germline): MNHNY, SVGAGI (reference sequence). This CDR3 has 15 residues. V was pared by 4 bases and J by 0 bases, with 6 bases of the junction left unmatched. Turning to this clone: Its target is unknown.

This receptor was identified in a man aged 25 to 40 in good health and CMV-seropositive. This chain connects TRBV6-6 to TRBJ2-7; 7 bases are shared with TRBD2. Sequenced material: PBMCs. Here the CDR3 reads CASSWLAESSYEQYF. The CDR3 nucleotides read TGTGCCAGCAGTTGGCTAGCGGAAAGCTCCTACGAGCAGTACTTC.